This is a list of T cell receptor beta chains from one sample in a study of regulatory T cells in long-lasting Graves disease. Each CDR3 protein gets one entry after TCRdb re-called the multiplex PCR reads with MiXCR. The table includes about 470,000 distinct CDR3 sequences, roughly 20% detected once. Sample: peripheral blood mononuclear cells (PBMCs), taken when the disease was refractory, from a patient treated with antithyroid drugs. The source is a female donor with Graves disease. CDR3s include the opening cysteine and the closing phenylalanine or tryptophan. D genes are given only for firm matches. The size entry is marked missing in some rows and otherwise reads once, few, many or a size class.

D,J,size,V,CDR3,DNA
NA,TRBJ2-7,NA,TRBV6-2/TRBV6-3,CASSYPRSHTQGEQYF,TGTGCCAGCAGTTATCCCCGATCCCATACCCAGGGCGAGCAGTACTTC
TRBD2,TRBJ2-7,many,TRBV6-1,CASRQLAGGPYEQYF,TGTGCCAGCAGGCAACTAGCGGGAGGGCCCTACGAGCAGTACTTC
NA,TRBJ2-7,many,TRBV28,CASIPWGSGTYEQYF,TGTGCCAGCATTCCGTGGGGGAGCGGAACCTACGAGCAGTACTTC
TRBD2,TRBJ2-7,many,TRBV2,CASSTGTSIYEQYF,TGTGCCAGCAGTACCGGGACTAGTATTTACGAGCAGTACTTC
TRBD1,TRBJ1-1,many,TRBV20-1,CSALGQVSEAFF,TGCAGTGCCTTGGGACAGGTCTCTGAAGCTTTCTTT
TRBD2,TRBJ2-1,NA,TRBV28,CASSLLFRLAGDDEQFF,TGTGCCAGCAGTCTGCTTTTTAGACTAGCGGGAGACGATGAGCAGTTCTTC
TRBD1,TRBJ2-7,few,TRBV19,CASSIGPGQVYEQYF,TGTGCCAGTAGTATAGGTCCAGGACAGGTGTACGAGCAGTACTTC
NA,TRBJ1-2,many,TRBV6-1,CASSQVIKGGYTF,TGTGCCAGCAGCCAAGTGATTAAAGGGGGCTACACCTTC
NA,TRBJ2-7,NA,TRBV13,CASSINTYGQYF,TGTGCCAGCAGTATAAACACCTACGGGCAGTACTTC
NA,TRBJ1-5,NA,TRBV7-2,CASSSLGLNQPQHF,TGTGCCAGCAGCTCCTTGGGCCTCAATCAGCCCCAGCATTTT
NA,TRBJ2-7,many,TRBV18,CASSPRRGYEQYF,TGTGCCAGCAGTCCACGACGAGGCTACGAGCAGTACTTC
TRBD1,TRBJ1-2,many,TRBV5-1,CASSPAGTGKDGYTF,TGCGCCAGCAGCCCCGCCGGGACAGGGAAAGATGGCTACACCTTC
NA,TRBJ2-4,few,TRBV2,CASSWAVAKNIQYF,TGTGCCAGCAGTTGGGCCGTAGCCAAAAACATTCAGTACTTC
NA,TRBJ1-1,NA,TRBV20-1,CSAREGLRVAFF,TGCAGTGCTAGAGAGGGTCTCAGGGTCGCTTTCTTT
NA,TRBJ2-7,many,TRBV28,CASKEGGEGTYEQYF,TGTGCCAGCAAGGAAGGGGGGGAGGGAACCTACGAGCAGTACTTC
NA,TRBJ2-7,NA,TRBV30,CAWSTEGSYEQYF,TGTGCCTGGAGTACAGAGGGATCCTACGAGCAGTACTTC
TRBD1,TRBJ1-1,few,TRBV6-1,CASAYSGTAVAAFF,TGTGCCAGCGCCTACTCCGGGACAGCTGTTGCTGCTTTCTTT
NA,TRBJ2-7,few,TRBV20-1,CSAPRPGEQYYEQYF,TGCAGTGCCCCCCGCCCGGGGGAGCAGTACTACGAGCAGTACTTC
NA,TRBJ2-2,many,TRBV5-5,CASMGFDTGELFF,TGTGCCAGCATGGGGTTCGACACCGGGGAGCTGTTTTTT
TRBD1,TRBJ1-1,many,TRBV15,CATSRGVGQGRTEAFF,TGTGCCACCAGCAGAGGAGTCGGACAGGGACGCACTGAAGCTTTCTTT
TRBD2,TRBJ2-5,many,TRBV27,CASRLAGKETQYF,TGTGCCAGCAGACTAGCGGGAAAAGAGACCCAGTACTTC
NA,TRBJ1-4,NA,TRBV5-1,CASSFGTNEKLFF,TGCGCCAGCAGCTTCGGGACGAATGAAAAACTGTTTTTT
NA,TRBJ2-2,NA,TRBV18,CASSPTGTAVGELFF,TGTGCCAGCTCACCAACGGGGACCGCGGTCGGGGAGCTGTTTTTT
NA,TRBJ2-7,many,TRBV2,CASSTGNEQYF,TGTGCCAGCAGTACAGGGAACGAGCAGTACTTC
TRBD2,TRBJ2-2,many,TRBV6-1,CASRKNPSGSGTGELFF,TGTGCCAGCAGAAAAAACCCTAGCGGGAGCGGCACCGGGGAGCTGTTTTTT
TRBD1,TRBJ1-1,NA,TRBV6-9,CASSYSGTGAAEAFF,TGTGCCAGCAGTTATAGTGGGACAGGGGCCGCTGAAGCTTTCTTT
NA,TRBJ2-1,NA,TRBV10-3,CAISSRDGYNEQFF,TGTGCCATCAGTAGCCGGGACGGATACAATGAGCAGTTCTTC
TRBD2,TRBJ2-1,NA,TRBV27,CASSTSGTVEQFF,TGTGCCAGCAGTACTAGCGGGACCGTGGAGCAGTTCTTC
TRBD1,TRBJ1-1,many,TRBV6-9,CASSYGTGTEAFF,TGTGCCAGCAGTTACGGGACAGGAACTGAAGCTTTCTTT
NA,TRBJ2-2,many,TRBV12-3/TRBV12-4,CASRPSGAGELFF,TGTGCCAGCAGGCCGTCAGGGGCCGGGGAGCTGTTTTTT
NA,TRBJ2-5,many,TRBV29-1,CSVDAGIETQYF,TGCAGCGTTGACGCAGGGATAGAGACCCAGTACTTC
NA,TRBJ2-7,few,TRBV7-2,CASSLLLRYEQYF,TGTGCCAGCAGCTTACTCCTACGGTACGAGCAGTACTTC
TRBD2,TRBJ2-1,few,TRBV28,CAIRRASGRTSYNEQFF,TGTGCCATCCGCCGGGCTAGCGGGAGGACTTCCTACAATGAGCAGTTCTTC
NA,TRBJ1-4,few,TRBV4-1,CASSQERVFIGEKLFF,TGCGCCAGCAGCCAAGAACGGGTTTTTATAGGTGAAAAACTGTTTTTT
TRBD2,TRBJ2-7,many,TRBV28,CASSLLGASGNSYEQYF,TGTGCCAGCAGTTTGTTAGGGGCTAGCGGGAACTCCTACGAGCAGTACTTC
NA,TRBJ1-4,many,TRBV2,CASRDGVSEKLFF,TGTGCCAGCAGGGACGGTGTAAGTGAAAAACTGTTTTTT
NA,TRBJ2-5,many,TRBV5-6,CASSLAGFQETQYF,TGTGCCAGCAGCTTGGCAGGGTTCCAAGAGACCCAGTACTTC
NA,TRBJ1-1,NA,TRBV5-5,CASSLVSGNRNPFF,TGTGCCAGCAGCTTGGTATCGGGAAACCGAAATCCTTTCTTT
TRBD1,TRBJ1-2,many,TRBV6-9,CASSYRTGAFGYGYTF,TGTGCCAGCAGTTACCGAACAGGGGCCTTCGGCTATGGCTACACCTTC
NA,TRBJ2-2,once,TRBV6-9,CASSYRLLLNTGELFF,TGTGCCAGCAGTTACCGACTTCTACTAAACACCGGGGAGCTGTTTTTT
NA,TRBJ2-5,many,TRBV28,CASSGKTQYF,TGTGCCAGCTCGGGGAAAACCCAGTACTTC
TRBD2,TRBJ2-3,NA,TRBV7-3,CASSPGTSGRAFDTQYF,TGTGCCAGCAGCCCAGGGACTAGCGGGAGGGCCTTCGATACGCAGTATTTT
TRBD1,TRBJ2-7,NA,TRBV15,CATSSDREDEQYF,TGTGCCACGAGTTCGGACAGGGAAGACGAGCAGTACTTC
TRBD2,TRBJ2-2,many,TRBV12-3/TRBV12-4,CASRRSGEGNTGELFF,TGTGCCAGCAGGAGGTCCGGGGAGGGAAACACCGGGGAGCTGTTTTTT
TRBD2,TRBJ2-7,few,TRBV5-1,CASSYSAGVGYEQYF,TGCGCCAGCAGCTACAGTGCGGGAGTAGGGTACGAGCAGTACTTC
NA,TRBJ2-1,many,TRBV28,CASSHREGNEQFF,TGTGCCAGCAGTCACAGGGAGGGCAATGAGCAGTTCTTC
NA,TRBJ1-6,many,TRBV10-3,CAISESKGGAPLHF,TGTGCCATCAGTGAGTCGAAAGGGGGAGCACCCCTCCACTTT
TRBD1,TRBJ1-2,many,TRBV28,CASNDVGQGYGYTF,TGTGCCAGCAATGATGTAGGACAGGGCTATGGCTACACCTTC
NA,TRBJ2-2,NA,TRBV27,CASSILGRTGELFF,TGTGCCAGCAGTATTCTGGGTCGGACCGGGGAGCTGTTTTTT
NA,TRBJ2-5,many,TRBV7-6,CASKFSTNRETQYF,TGTGCCAGCAAGTTTTCTACGAACAGGGAGACCCAGTACTTC
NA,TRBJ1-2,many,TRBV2,CASSGFREHYDYTF,TGTGCCAGCAGTGGATTCAGAGAGCACTATGACTACACCTTC
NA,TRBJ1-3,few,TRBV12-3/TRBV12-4,CASSPWLSGNTIYF,TGTGCCAGCAGTCCCTGGCTCTCTGGAAACACCATATATTTT
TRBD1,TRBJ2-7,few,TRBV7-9,CASSVSGTGYEQYF,TGTGCCAGCAGCGTCTCCGGGACAGGGTACGAGCAGTACTTC
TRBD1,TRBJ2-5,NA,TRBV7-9,CAGSFDRVLLETQYF,TGTGCCGGCAGCTTTGACAGGGTTTTATTGGAGACCCAGTACTTC
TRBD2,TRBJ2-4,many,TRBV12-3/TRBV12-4,CATRSGARNIQYF,TGTGCCACCCGAAGCGGGGCGCGGAACATTCAGTACTTC
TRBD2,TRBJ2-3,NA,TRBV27,CASSLSLASGDTDTQYF,TGTGCCAGCAGTTTATCGTTAGCTAGCGGGGACACAGATACGCAGTATTTT
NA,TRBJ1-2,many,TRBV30,CAWSEDSNYGYTF,TGTGCCTGGAGTGAGGACAGTAACTATGGCTACACCTTC
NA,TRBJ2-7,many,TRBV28,CASSHVGDIYEQYF,TGTGCCAGCAGCCACGTCGGAGACATTTACGAGCAGTACTTC
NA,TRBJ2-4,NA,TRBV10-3,CAISDQRAIQYF,TGTGCCATCAGTGACCAAAGAGCAATTCAGTACTTC